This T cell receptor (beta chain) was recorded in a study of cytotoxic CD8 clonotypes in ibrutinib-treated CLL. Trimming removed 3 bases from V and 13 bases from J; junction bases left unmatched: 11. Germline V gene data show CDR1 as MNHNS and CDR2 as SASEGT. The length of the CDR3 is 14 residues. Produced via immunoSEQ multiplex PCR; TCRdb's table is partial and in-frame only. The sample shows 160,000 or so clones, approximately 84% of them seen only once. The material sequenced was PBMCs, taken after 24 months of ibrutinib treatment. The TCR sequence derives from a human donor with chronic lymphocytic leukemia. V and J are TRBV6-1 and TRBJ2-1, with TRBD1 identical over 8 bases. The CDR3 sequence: CASSEPGQAKFQFF. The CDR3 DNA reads TGTGCCAGCAGTGAGCCGGGACAGGCTAAGTTTCAGTTCTTC.